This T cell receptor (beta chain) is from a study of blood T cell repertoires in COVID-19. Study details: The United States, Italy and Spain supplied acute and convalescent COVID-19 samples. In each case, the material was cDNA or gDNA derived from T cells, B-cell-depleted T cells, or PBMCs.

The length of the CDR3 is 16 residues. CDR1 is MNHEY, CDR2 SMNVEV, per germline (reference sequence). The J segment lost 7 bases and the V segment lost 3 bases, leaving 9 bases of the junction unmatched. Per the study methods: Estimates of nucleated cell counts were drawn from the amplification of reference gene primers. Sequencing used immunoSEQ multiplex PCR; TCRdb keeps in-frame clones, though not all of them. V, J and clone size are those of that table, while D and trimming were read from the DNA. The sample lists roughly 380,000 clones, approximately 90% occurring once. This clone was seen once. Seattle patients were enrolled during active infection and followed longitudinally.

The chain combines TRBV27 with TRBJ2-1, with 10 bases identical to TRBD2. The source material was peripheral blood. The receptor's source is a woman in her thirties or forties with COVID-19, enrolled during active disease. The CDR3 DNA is TGTGCCAGCAGTTTTAGGTCCCTAGCGGGAGCGAATGAGCAGTTCTTC. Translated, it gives CASSFRSLAGANEQFF.